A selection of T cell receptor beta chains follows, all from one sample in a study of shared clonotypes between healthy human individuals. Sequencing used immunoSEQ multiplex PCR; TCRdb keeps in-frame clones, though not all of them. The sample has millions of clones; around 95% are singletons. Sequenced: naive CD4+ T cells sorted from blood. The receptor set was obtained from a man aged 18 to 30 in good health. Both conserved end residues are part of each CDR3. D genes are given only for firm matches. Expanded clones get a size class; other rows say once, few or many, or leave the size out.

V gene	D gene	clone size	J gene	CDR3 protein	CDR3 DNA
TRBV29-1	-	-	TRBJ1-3	CSVIRGGNTIYF	TGCAGCGTTATCAGGGGTGGAAACACCATATATTTT
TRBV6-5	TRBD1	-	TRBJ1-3	CASSTGAGNTIYF	TGTGCCAGCTCGACAGGGGCGGGAAACACCATATATTTT
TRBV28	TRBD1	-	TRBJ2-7	CASSLSQGAHEQYF	TGTGCCAGCAGTTTATCTCAGGGGGCCCACGAGCAGTACTTC
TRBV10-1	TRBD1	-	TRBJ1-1	CASSAGGTGTEAFF	TGCGCCAGCAGCGCAGGGGGTACGGGCACTGAAGCTTTCTTT
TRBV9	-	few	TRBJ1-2	CASSPMGNGNYGYTF	TGTGCCAGCAGCCCTATGGGTAACGGGAACTATGGCTACACCTTC
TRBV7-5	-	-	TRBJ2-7	CARSLLHGQYF	TGTGCCAGAAGCCTCCTTCACGGGCAGTACTTC
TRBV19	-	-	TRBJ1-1	CASSIGSQINTEAFF	TGTGCCAGTAGTATAGGCTCACAGATAAACACTGAAGCTTTCTTT
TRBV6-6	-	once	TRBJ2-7	CASGNREQYF	TGTGCCAGCGGAAATCGGGAGCAGTACTTC
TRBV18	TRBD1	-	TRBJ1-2	CASSPASSGGPGGYTF	TGTGCCAGCTCACCCGCGTCGTCAGGGGGCCCGGGGGGCTACACCTTC
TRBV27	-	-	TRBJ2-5	CASSSFGNQETQYF	TGCGCCAGCAGTTCATTCGGGAATCAAGAGACCCAGTACTTC
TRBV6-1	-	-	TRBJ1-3	CASSEKNWVGNTIYF	TGTGCCAGCAGTGAAAAAAATTGGGTCGGAAACACCATATATTTT
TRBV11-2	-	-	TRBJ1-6	CASSLDTGRAPLHF	TGTGCCAGCAGCTTAGACACAGGGCGGGCACCCCTCCACTTT
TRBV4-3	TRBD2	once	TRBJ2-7	CASSQELGGSSYEQYF	TGCGCCAGCAGCCAAGAGCTCGGCGGGAGCTCCTACGAGCAGTACTTC
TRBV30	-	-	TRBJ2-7	CAWSVLSHEQYF	TGTGCCTGGAGTGTACTTTCCCACGAGCAGTACTTC
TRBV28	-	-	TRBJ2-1	CASSPLRTDKNNEQFF	TGTGCCAGCAGTCCCCTGCGGACAGATAAGAACAATGAGCAGTTCTTC
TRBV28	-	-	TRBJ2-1	CASSAPGGRDEQFF	TGTGCCAGCAGTGCTCCCGGGGGGCGTGATGAGCAGTTCTTC